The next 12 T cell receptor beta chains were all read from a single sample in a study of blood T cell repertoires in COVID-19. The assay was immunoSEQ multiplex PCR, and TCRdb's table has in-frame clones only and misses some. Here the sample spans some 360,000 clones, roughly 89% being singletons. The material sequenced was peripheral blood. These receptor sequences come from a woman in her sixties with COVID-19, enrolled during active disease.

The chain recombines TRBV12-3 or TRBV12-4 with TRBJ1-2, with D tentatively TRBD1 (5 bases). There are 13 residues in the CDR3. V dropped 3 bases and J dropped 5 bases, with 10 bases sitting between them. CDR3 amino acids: CASSLGGTYGYTF. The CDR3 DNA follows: TGTGCCAGCAGTTTGGGGGGTACTTATGGCTACACCTTC.

The DNA for the CDR3 is TGTGCCAGCAGCGTGTCAGGGGGCGGTGGCTACACCTTC. It encodes CASSVSGGGGYTF. The chain couples TRBV9 to TRBJ1-2; 8 bases fit TRBD1. Losses at the gene ends were 2 bases for V and 7 bases for J; bases not matched to a gene: 4. Germline CDR1 is SGDLS and CDR2 is YYNGEE. The CDR3 has 13 amino acids.

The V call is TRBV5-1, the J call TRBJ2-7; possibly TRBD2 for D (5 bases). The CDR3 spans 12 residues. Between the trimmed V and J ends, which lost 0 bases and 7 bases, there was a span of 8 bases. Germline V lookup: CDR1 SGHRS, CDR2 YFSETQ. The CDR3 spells CASSLERREQYF. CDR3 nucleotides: TGCGCCAGCAGCTTGGAGCGGCGGGAGCAGTACTTC.

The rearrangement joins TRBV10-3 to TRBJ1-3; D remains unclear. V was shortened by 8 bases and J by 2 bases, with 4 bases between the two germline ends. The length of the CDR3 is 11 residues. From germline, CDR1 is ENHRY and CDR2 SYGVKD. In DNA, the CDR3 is TGTGCCATCGGGCCTGGAAACACCATATATTTT. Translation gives CAIGPGNTIYF.

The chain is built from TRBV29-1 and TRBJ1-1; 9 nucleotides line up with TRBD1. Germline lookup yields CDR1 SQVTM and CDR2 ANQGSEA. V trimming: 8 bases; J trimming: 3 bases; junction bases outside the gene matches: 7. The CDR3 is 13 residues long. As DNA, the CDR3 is TGCAGCATCTCCGGGACAGGGTACACTGAAGCTTTCTTT. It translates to CSISGTGYTEAFF.

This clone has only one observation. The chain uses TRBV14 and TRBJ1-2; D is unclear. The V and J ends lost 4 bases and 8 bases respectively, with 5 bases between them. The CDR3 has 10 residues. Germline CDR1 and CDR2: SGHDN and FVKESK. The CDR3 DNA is TGTGCCAGCAGCCGAGGAGGCTACACCTTC. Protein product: CASSRGGYTF.

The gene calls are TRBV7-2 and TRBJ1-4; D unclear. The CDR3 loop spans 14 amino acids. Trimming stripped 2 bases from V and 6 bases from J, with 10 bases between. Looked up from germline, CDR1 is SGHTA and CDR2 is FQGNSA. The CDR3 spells CASSLFGRDEKLFF. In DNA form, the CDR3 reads TGTGCCAGCAGCTTATTCGGGAGGGATGAAAAACTGTTTTTT.

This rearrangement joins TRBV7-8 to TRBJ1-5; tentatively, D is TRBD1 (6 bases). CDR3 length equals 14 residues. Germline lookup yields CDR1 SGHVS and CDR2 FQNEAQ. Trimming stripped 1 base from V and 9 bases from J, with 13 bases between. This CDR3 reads CASSLDRASGPQHF. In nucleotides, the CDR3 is TGTGCCAGCAGCTTAGACAGGGCCTCGGGGCCCCAGCATTTT.

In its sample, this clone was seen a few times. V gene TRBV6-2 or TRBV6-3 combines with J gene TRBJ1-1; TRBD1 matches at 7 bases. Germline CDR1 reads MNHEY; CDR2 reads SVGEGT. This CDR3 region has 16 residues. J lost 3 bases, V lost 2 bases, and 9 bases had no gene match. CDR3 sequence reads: CASSYPGRGTDTEAFF. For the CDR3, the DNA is TGTGCCAGCAGTTACCCCGGCAGGGGGACCGACACTGAAGCTTTCTTT.

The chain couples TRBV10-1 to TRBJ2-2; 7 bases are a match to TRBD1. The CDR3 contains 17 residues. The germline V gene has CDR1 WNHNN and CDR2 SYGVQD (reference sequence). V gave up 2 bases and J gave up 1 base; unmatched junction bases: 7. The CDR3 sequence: CASSEKGTGVNTGELFF. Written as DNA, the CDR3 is TGCGCCAGCAGTGAGAAGGGCACAGGGGTGAACACCGGGGAGCTGTTTTTT.

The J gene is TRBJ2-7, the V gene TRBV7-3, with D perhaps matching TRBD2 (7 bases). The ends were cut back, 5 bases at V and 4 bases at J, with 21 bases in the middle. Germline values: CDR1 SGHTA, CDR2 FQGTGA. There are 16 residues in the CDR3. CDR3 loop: CASSPGLGGGGYEQYF. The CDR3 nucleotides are TGTGCCAGCAGCCCCGGCTTGGGGGGGGGCGGGTACGAGCAGTACTTC.

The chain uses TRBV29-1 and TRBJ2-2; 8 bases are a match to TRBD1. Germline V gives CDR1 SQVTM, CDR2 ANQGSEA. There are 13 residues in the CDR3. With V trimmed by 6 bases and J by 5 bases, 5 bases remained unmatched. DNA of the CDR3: TGCAGCGTAAGACAGGGGTGGACCGGGGAGCTGTTTTTT. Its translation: CSVRQGWTGELFF.